These 3 T cell receptor beta chains share one sample of origin, sequenced in a study of cytomegalovirus exposure and HLA in healthy donors. The PCR was carried out with 60 Vbeta primers and 13 Jbeta primers. Using immunoSEQ multiplex PCR, the repertoire was profiled, and TCRdb retains in-frame clones only, with some absent. The profile shows around 150,000 clones, approximately 81% of them singletons. The specimen was PBMCs. Receptors originate from a man aged 18 to 30 in good health and CMV-seropositive.

J is TRBJ2-7 and V is TRBV10-3; 7 bases align to TRBD1. J was trimmed by 6 bases and V by 8 bases; bases with no gene match: 13. Germline V gives CDR1 ENHRY, CDR2 SYGVKD. CDR3 length: 14 amino acids. Written as DNA, the CDR3 is TGTGCCATCGGCCCTCAGGGGGATAGCTCCGAGCAGTACTTC. This gives the protein CAIGPQGDSSEQYF.

J is TRBJ2-5 and V is TRBV7-9; no definite D call. The CDR3 runs 12 residues. The V and J ends lost 7 bases and 2 bases respectively, with 8 bases between them. Germline V lookup: CDR1 SEHNR, CDR2 FQNEAQ (reference sequence). CDR3 in DNA: TGTGCCAGCACACGTAGTCAAGAGACCCAGTACTTC. Translation: CASTRSQETQYF.

The chain has TRBV7-6 and TRBJ2-7; D might be TRBD1 (6 bases). Per the germline V gene, CDR1 is SGHVS and CDR2 is FNYEAQ. CDR3 size: 13 residues. V was clipped by 2 bases and J by 5 bases, with 10 bases between them. This CDR3 is CASSLLRGDEQYF. In DNA, the CDR3 is TGTGCCAGCAGCTTACTCAGGGGCGACGAGCAGTACTTC.